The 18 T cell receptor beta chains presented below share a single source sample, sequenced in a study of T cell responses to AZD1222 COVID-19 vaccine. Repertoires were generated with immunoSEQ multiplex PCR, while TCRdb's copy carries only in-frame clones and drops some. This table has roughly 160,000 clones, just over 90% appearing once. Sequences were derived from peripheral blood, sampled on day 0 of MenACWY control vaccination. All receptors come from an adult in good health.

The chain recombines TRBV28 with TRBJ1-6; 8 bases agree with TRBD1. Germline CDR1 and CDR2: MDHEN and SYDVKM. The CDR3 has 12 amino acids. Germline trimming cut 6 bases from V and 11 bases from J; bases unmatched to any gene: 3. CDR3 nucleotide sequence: TGTGCCAGCAGAACAGGGGGAACACCCCTCCACTTT. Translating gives CASRTGGTPLHF.

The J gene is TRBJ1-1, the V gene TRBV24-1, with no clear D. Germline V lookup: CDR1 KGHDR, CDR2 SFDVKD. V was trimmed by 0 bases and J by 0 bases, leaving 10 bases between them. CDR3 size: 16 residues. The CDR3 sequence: CATSDLVLLLNTEAFF. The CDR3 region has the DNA TGTGCCACCAGTGATTTGGTCTTGCTACTGAACACTGAAGCTTTCTTT.

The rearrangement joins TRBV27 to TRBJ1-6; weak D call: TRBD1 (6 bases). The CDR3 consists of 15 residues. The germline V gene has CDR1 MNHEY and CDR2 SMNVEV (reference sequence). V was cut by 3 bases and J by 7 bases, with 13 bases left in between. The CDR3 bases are TGTGCCAGCAGTTTGAGGGACGGACAGAATTCACCCCTCCACTTT. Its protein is CASSLRDGQNSPLHF.

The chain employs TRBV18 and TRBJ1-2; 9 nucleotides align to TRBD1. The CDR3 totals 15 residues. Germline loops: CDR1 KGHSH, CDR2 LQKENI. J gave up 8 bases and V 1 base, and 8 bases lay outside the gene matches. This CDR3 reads CASSPQGQGSDGYTF. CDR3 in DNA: TGTGCCAGCTCACCACAGGGACAGGGCTCCGACGGCTACACCTTC. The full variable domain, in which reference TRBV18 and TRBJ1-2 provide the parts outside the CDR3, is NAGVMQNPRHLVRRRGQEARLRCSPMKGHSHVYWYRQLPEEGLKFMVYLQKENIIDESGMPKERFSAEFPKEGPSILRIQQVVRGDSAAYFCASSPQGQGSDGYTFGSGTRLTVV.

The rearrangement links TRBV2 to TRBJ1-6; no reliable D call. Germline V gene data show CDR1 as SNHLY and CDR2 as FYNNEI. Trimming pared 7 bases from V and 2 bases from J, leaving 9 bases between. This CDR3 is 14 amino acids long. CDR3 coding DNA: TGTGCCAGCACCGAGGGCCCCTATAATTCACCCCTCCACTTT. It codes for CASTEGPYNSPLHF.

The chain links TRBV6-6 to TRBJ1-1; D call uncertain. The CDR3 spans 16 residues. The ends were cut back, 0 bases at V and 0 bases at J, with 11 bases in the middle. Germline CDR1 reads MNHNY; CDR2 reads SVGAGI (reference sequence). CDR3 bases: TGTGCCAGCAGTTACTCGAGGCCGGGATTGAACACTGAAGCTTTCTTT. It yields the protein CASSYSRPGLNTEAFF.

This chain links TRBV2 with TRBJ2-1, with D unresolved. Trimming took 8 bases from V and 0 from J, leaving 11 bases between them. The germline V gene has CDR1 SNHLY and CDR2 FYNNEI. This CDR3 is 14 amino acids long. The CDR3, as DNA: TGTGCCAGCCCCAGTAAGAGCTCCTACAATGAGCAGTTCTTC. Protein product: CASPSKSSYNEQFF.

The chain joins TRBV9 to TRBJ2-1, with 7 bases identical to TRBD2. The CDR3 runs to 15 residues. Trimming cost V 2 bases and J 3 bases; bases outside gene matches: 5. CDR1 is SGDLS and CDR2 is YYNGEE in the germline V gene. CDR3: CASSVGGSGYNEQFF. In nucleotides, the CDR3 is TGTGCCAGCAGCGTTGGCGGGAGTGGCTACAATGAGCAGTTCTTC.

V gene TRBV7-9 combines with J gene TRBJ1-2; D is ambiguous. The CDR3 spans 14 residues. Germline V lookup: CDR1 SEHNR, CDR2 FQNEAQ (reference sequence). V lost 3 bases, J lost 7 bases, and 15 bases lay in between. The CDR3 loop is CASSFSDTLGGYTF. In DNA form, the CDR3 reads TGTGCCAGCAGCTTCTCAGACACTCTGGGTGGCTACACCTTC. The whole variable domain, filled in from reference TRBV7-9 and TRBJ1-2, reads DTGVSQNPRHKITKRGQNVTFRCDPISEHNRLYWYRQTLGQGPEFLTYFQNEAQLEKSRLLSDRFSAERPKGSFSTLEIQRTEQGDSAMYLCASSFSDTLGGYTFGSGTRLTVV.

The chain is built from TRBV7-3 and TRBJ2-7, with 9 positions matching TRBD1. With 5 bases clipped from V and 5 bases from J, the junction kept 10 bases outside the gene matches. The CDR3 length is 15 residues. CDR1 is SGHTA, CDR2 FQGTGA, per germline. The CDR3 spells CASSVGGQGWDEQYF. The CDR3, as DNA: TGTGCCAGCAGCGTCGGGGGACAGGGATGGGACGAGCAGTACTTC.

Here the CDR3 reads CASSPQGGHYGYTF. DNA for the CDR3: TGTGCCAGCTCACCACAGGGGGGACACTATGGCTACACCTTC. The rearrangement uses TRBV18 and TRBJ1-2, with D possibly TRBD1 on 6 matching bases. Between the trimmed V and J ends, which lost 1 base and 3 bases, there was a span of 9 bases. Per germline, CDR1 KGHSH and CDR2 LQKENI. The CDR3 is 14 residues long.

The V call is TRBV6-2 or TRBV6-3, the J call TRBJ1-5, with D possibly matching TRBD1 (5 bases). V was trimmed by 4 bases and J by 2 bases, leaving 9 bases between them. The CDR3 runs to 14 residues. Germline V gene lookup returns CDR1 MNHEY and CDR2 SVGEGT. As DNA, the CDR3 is TGTGCCAGCAGTTCTCCGGGGGGCAATCAGCCCCAGCATTTT. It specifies CASSSPGGNQPQHF.

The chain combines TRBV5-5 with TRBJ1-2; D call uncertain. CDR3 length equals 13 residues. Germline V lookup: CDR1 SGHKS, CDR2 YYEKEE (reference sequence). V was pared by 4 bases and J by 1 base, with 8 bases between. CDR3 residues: CASSTTDNYGYTF. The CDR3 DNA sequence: TGTGCCAGCAGCACTACGGATAACTATGGCTACACCTTC.

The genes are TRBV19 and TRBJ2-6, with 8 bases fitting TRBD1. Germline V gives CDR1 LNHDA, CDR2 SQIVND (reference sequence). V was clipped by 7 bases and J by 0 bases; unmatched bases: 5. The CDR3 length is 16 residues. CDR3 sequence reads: CASTRDRNSGANVLTF. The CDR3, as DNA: TGTGCCAGTACCCGGGACAGGAACTCTGGGGCCAACGTCCTGACTTTC.

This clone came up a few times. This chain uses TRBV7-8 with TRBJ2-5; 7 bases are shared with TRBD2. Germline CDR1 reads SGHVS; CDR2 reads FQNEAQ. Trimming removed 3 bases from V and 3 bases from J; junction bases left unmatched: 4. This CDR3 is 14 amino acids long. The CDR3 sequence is CASSLAGLKETQYF. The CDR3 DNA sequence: TGTGCCAGCAGCTTGGCGGGACTAAAAGAGACCCAGTACTTC.

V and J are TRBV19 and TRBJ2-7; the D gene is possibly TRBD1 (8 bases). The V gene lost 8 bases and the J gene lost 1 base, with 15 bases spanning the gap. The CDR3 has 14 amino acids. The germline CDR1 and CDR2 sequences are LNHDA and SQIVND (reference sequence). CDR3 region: CASGGQGGSYEQYF. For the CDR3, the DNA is TGTGCCAGTGGAGGACAGGGAGGGTCCTACGAGCAGTACTTC. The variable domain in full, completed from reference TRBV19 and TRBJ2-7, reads DGGITQSPKYLFRKEGQNVTLSCEQNLNHDAMYWYRQDPGQGLRLIYYSQIVNDFQKGDIAEGYSVSREKKESFPLTVTSAQKNPTAFYLCASGGQGGSYEQYFGPGTRLTVT.

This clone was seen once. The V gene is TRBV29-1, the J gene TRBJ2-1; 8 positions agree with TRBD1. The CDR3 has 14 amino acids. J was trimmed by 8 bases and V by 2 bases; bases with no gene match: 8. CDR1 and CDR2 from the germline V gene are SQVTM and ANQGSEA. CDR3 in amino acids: CSVETGTGGYEQFF. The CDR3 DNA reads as TGCAGCGTTGAAACCGGGACAGGCGGTTATGAGCAGTTCTTC.

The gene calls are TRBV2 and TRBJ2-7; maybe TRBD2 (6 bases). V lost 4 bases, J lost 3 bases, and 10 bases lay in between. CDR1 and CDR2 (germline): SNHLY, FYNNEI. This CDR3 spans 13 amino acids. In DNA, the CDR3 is TGTGCCAGCAGTGTACCGGGACTCTACGAGCAGTACTTC. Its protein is CASSVPGLYEQYF.